One T cell receptor beta chain is described in this entry. This sample is drawn from a study of T cells in localized non-small cell lung cancer. The table came from immunoSEQ multiplex PCR; TCRdb's copy has only in-frame clones and leaves some out. The sample consists of roughly 61,000 clones, around 81% of them appearing once. The clonotype comes from a man aged 35-69 years with stage II lung adenocarcinoma. This material consisted of PBMCs, taken before any cancer treatment.

CDR3 protein: CASSPDRGVYNEQFF. As DNA, the CDR3 is TGTGCCAGCAGCCCCGACAGGGGCGTCTACAATGAGCAGTTCTTC. This chain joins TRBV7-8 and TRBJ2-1, with 8 bases aligning to TRBD1. Germline V gene data show CDR1 as SGHVS and CDR2 as FQNEAQ. The V and J ends lost 5 bases and 3 bases, in that order; junction bases with no gene match: 6. This CDR3 comprises 15 residues. Full variable domain (outside the CDR3, taken from reference TRBV7-8 and TRBJ2-1): GAGVSQSPRYKVAKRGQDVALRCDPISGHVSLFWYQQALGQGPEFLTYFQNEAQLDKSGLPSDRFFAERPEGSVSTLKIQRTQQEDSAVYLCASSPDRGVYNEQFFGPGTRLTVL.